This TCR beta chain derives from a study of blood T cells in healthy people across ages. Whole-study findings and limits: Bulk PBMC profiling left naive and antigen-experienced comparisons inconclusive. There was a strong correlation between TCR beta diversity and naive T cell percentage. Fewer expanded clones and more diversity marked long-lived versus aged donors.

This clonotype was picked up a small number of times. Its target is unknown. With a J-beta primer mix and a sample-barcoded 5' primer, a second PCR ran about 6 to 11 cycles. Tags on each cDNA molecule came from a template-switch adaptor with 12 random nucleotides. MiXCR was run by TCRdb on the 5' RACE reads, yielding one entry per CDR3 protein. Counted here are fewer than 1,200,000 distinct CDR3 sequences, less than 25% occurring once; the ten biggest clones make up about 0.8%. These same data were also listed under a study on T cells of mothers and their children.

This clonotype was obtained from a girl aged 2-10 years in good health. Input material: blood.

CDR3 nucleotide sequence: TGTGCCAGCAGCCGGGAGGCCTACGAGCAGTACTTC. Its translation: CASSREAYEQYF. This chain connects TRBV3-1 to TRBJ2-7, with D possibly matching TRBD2 (6 bases). Germline CDR1 is LGHDT and CDR2 is YNNKEL (reference sequence). Trimming removed 4 bases from V and 2 bases from J, with 6 bases in between. The CDR3 spans 12 residues.